The clone carrying this T cell receptor beta chain has just one count. The V and J ends lost 2 bases and 7 bases, in that order; junction bases with no gene match: 14. This CDR3 region has 18 residues. Germline V gene data show CDR1 as MNHEY and CDR2 as SVGEGT. These data belong to a study of blood T cell repertoires in COVID-19. TCRdb's table, derived via immunoSEQ multiplex PCR, lists solely in-frame clones and lacks some. Among about 170,000 clones listed, about 80% were seen once. This chain uses TRBV6-2 or TRBV6-3 with TRBJ2-1, with 10 bases lining up with TRBD2. The specimen sequenced was peripheral blood. The source is an elderly woman with acute or convalescent COVID-19. CDR3 DNA sequence: TGTGCCAGCAGTTACAACCTAGCGGGAGCTCTGACTAGTAATGAGCAGTTCTTC. This sequence encodes CASSYNLAGALTSNEQFF.